This TCR beta chain was recorded in a study of cytomegalovirus exposure and HLA in healthy donors. Study results and caveats: With later analysis, a missense DCLRE1C variant became linked to TCR beta V- and J-gene trimming. Across all donors, roughly uniform sequencing depth was an assumption of the presence/absence analyses.

Germline V lookup: CDR1 SGHDN, CDR2 FVKESK. The CDR3 totals 14 residues. The V segment lost 4 bases and the J segment 6 bases; nucleotides outside the gene matches: 6. On this clone: Its antigen is unknown.

Amplification used 60 Vbeta primers and 13 Jbeta primers. Produced via immunoSEQ multiplex PCR; TCRdb's table is partial and in-frame only. The sample has about 170,000 clones, about 85% seen once. The chain combines TRBV14 with TRBJ1-2, with 9 positions matching TRBD1. Sequencing used PBMCs. The sequence derives from a man between 18 and 29 years old in good health and CMV-seropositive. CDR3 amino acids: CASSRRTGGDGYTF. CDR3 DNA sequence: TGTGCCAGCAGCCGTAGAACAGGGGGCGATGGCTACACCTTC. The variable domain in full, completed from reference TRBV14 and TRBJ1-2, reads EAGVTQFPSHSVIEKGQTVTLRCDPISGHDNLYWYRRVMGKEIKFLLHFVKESKQDESGMPNNRFLAERTGGTYSTLKVQPAELEDSGVYFCASSRRTGGDGYTFGSGTRLTVV.